A selection of T cell receptor beta chains follows, all from one sample in a study of OX40 agonist ivuxolimab in advanced cancers. Using immunoSEQ multiplex PCR, the repertoire was profiled, and TCRdb retains in-frame clones only, with some absent. The sample carries tens of thousands of clones, over 80% recorded once. Sequencing was performed on CD4+ or CD8+ T cells sorted from blood, taken in a trial of the OX40 agonist ivuxolimab. These receptors came from an adult with an advanced solid tumor such as melanoma, head and neck, liver or kidney cancer. Both conserved end residues are part of each CDR3. Fields, in order: V gene, J gene, clone size, D gene, CDR3 DNA, CDR3 protein. The D gene is left open where the match is weak. Size tells how often a clone was seen (once, few, many) or the class of an expanded clone, and some rows leave it out.

v_gene: TRBV5-1; j_gene: TRBJ1-1; abundance: -; d_gene: -; CDR3nt: TGCGCCAGCAGCCCACAAACAGGGAACACTGAAGCTTTCTTT; CDR3aa: CASSPQTGNTEAFF
v_gene: TRBV7-9; j_gene: TRBJ1-4; abundance: -; d_gene: -; CDR3nt: TGTGCCAGCAGCTTATCGGGAACTAATGAAAAACTGTTTTTT; CDR3aa: CASSLSGTNEKLFF
v_gene: TRBV5-1; j_gene: TRBJ2-5; abundance: -; d_gene: -; CDR3nt: TGCGCCAGCAGCTTGGGGACGGAAAAAGAGACCCAGTACTTC; CDR3aa: CASSLGTEKETQYF
v_gene: TRBV9; j_gene: TRBJ2-5; abundance: -; d_gene: -; CDR3nt: TGTGCCAGCAGCGTGGTCGGGGGGCGGGAGACCCAGTACTTC; CDR3aa: CASSVVGGRETQYF
v_gene: TRBV6-1; j_gene: TRBJ2-5; abundance: once; d_gene: -; CDR3nt: TGTGCCAGCAGTGCCCAACAGCAAGAGACCCAGTACTTC; CDR3aa: CASSAQQQETQYF
v_gene: TRBV20-1; j_gene: TRBJ2-1; abundance: -; d_gene: -; CDR3nt: TGCAGTGGGGGGCAAGCCAATGAGCAGTTCTTC; CDR3aa: CSGGQANEQFF
v_gene: TRBV11-2; j_gene: TRBJ1-3; abundance: -; d_gene: -; CDR3nt: TGTGCCAGCAGCCCCACAGGGTTGGGAGGAAACACCATATATTTT; CDR3aa: CASSPTGLGGNTIYF
v_gene: TRBV5-1; j_gene: TRBJ2-7; abundance: -; d_gene: TRBD1; CDR3nt: TGCGCCAGCAAACCCCCTGGGACAGAAACCTACGAGCAGTACTTC; CDR3aa: CASKPPGTETYEQYF
v_gene: TRBV18; j_gene: TRBJ2-7; abundance: -; d_gene: TRBD1; CDR3nt: TGTGCCAGCTCACCTCGGACAGGGTCGGAGGAGCAGTACTTC; CDR3aa: CASSPRTGSEEQYF
v_gene: TRBV7-8; j_gene: TRBJ2-1; abundance: -; d_gene: TRBD2; CDR3nt: TGTGCCAGCGGACTAGCGGGATACAATGAGCAGTTCTTC; CDR3aa: CASGLAGYNEQFF
v_gene: TRBV11-3; j_gene: TRBJ2-1; abundance: -; d_gene: -; CDR3nt: TGTGCCAGCAGCACCACCGGGACGAAAAATGAGCAGTTCTTC; CDR3aa: CASSTTGTKNEQFF
v_gene: TRBV5-4; j_gene: TRBJ2-1; abundance: -; d_gene: TRBD2; CDR3nt: TGTGCCAGCAGCCTTCCTAGCGGGTCCTACAATGAGCAGTTCTTC; CDR3aa: CASSLPSGSYNEQFF
v_gene: TRBV19; j_gene: TRBJ2-1; abundance: few; d_gene: TRBD2; CDR3nt: TGTGCCAGTAGTATAGATTGGGGTAGCGGGGGGACACCCTACAATGAGCAGTTCTTC; CDR3aa: CASSIDWGSGGTPYNEQFF
v_gene: TRBV7-9; j_gene: TRBJ1-2; abundance: -; d_gene: -; CDR3nt: TGTGCCAGCAGCCAAAACGTTATTCATTACGGCTACACCTTC; CDR3aa: CASSQNVIHYGYTF
v_gene: TRBV19; j_gene: TRBJ2-7; abundance: -; d_gene: -; CDR3nt: TGTGCCAGTAGTACCGGGGCAACCTACGAGCAGTACTTC; CDR3aa: CASSTGATYEQYF
v_gene: TRBV29-1; j_gene: TRBJ1-2; abundance: -; d_gene: -; CDR3nt: TGCAGCGTTGCCTCAGAAACATACTATGGCTACACCTTC; CDR3aa: CSVASETYYGYTF
v_gene: TRBV4-2; j_gene: TRBJ2-5; abundance: -; d_gene: -; CDR3nt: TGTGCCAGCAGCCAAGCTGCTAGTACTGAAAAGACCCAGTACTTC; CDR3aa: CASSQAASTEKTQYF
v_gene: TRBV2; j_gene: TRBJ2-5; abundance: -; d_gene: -; CDR3nt: TGTGCCAGCAGCAGACAGGTCGGTGAGACCCAGTACTTC; CDR3aa: CASSRQVGETQYF
v_gene: TRBV7-8; j_gene: TRBJ1-2; abundance: -; d_gene: -; CDR3nt: TGTGCCAGCAGCCGATCCCCTCAGGGTCAAACTTATGGCTACACCTTC; CDR3aa: CASSRSPQGQTYGYTF
v_gene: TRBV27; j_gene: TRBJ1-6; abundance: -; d_gene: -; CDR3nt: TGTGCCAGCAGTTTAGCCCCCGGGAGGCCCAAATATTCACCCCTCCACTTT; CDR3aa: CASSLAPGRPKYSPLHF
v_gene: TRBV11-2; j_gene: TRBJ2-7; abundance: -; d_gene: TRBD2; CDR3nt: TGTGCCAGCAGCTTAGTGGGCCGGCAGCGGGAGCAATGCGAGCAGTACTTC; CDR3aa: CASSLVGRQREQCEQYF
v_gene: TRBV28; j_gene: TRBJ2-7; abundance: -; d_gene: TRBD1; CDR3nt: TGTGCCAGCCTGGGACAGGGGCTTCCCCACGAGCAGTACTTC; CDR3aa: CASLGQGLPHEQYF
v_gene: TRBV19; j_gene: TRBJ2-2; abundance: -; d_gene: TRBD1; CDR3nt: TGTGCCAGTACCCTGACGGGACAGGGATCTCGGGAGCTGTTTTTT; CDR3aa: CASTLTGQGSRELFF
v_gene: TRBV10-2; j_gene: TRBJ1-3; abundance: medium-sized; d_gene: TRBD1; CDR3nt: TGCGCCAGCGGTGTGGACAGGGGCACTGGAAACACCATATATTTT; CDR3aa: CASGVDRGTGNTIYF
v_gene: TRBV14; j_gene: TRBJ1-1; abundance: -; d_gene: -; CDR3nt: TGTGCCAGCAGTCCCGGGGGGATCACTGAAGCTTTCTTT; CDR3aa: CASSPGGITEAFF
v_gene: TRBV6-1; j_gene: TRBJ1-6; abundance: -; d_gene: -; CDR3nt: TGTGCCAGCAGTGAAAGTGGGGTTTCGGCCCTCCACTTT; CDR3aa: CASSESGVSALHF